This T cell receptor (beta chain) was sequenced for a study of blood T cells in healthy people across ages. Findings of the study overall: A strong correlation was found between TCR beta diversity and the percentage of naive T cells. TCR beta diversity per million T cells fell roughly linearly with age.

In regard to this clonotype: What it recognizes is unknown.

Trimming shortened V by 2 bases and J by 1 base, and 5 bases separated the two germline ends. Germline V lookup: CDR1 MNHEY, CDR2 SVGAGI. The CDR3 is 14 amino acids. Using a J-beta primer mix together with a sample-barcoded 5' primer, a second PCR was run for roughly 6 to 11 cycles. All samples gave at least 2.5 million CDR3-containing paired-end reads. Each CDR3 protein gets one entry after TCRdb re-called the 5' RACE reads with MiXCR. Of some 850,000 distinct CDR3 sequences detected, under 30% appear once; the ten largest clones hold 3%. The sample also formed part of further work on T cells of mothers and their children. This second report adds: The whole RNA yield was converted to cDNA, approximately 1.6 ug per 15 ul.

The sequence came from a boy aged 10-17 years in good health. V is TRBV6-5 and J is TRBJ2-2, with D uncertain. Material for sequencing was blood. This chain's CDR3 is CASSYGLNTGELFF. CDR3 bases: TGTGCCAGCAGTTACGGGTTGAACACCGGGGAGCTGTTTTTT.